The rows below give T cell receptor beta chains drawn from one sample of a study of shared T cell receptors in the human thymus. Profiling relied on immunoSEQ multiplex PCR, and the TCRdb table lists in-frame clones only, not all of them. The sample lists around 340,000 clones, more than 85% occurring once. Sequencing used thymocytes. Receptors originate from a human donor. Both conserved end residues are part of each CDR3. The listing skips clone size in some rows; elsewhere it reads once, few, many or a size class.

v_call clone_size cdr3_aa
TRBV7-9 NA CASSPGTDYEQYF
TRBV11-3 once CASSLDTGRSYEQYF
TRBV30 NA CAWSVSLNTEAFF
TRBV27 NA CASSFVSGRGWGNEQFF
TRBV18 NA CASSPFCGTRIPDEQFF
TRBV5-1 NA CASSSALDGVRTDTQYF
TRBV14 NA CASSRGLFNTEAFF
TRBV5-3 NA CARSYLGQYYGYTF
TRBV4-1 NA CASSHGPPGAYEQYF
TRBV5-1 NA CASIPGVGERNEQYF
TRBV4-3 NA CASSQAEDNEQFF
TRBV5-4 NA CASSLLDAEGGRNTEAFF
TRBV4-1 NA CASSPVEGDTEAFF
TRBV21-1 NA CASSPGFMSTEAFF
TRBV7-2 NA CASSTTRETQYF
TRBV5-5 NA CASSLGTGHSNQPQHF
TRBV4-3 once CASSQGVRPLSYEQYF
TRBV23-1 NA CASSQSPKREKGNEQFF
TRBV14 NA CASSQPSLGNTGELFF
TRBV5-4 NA CASSPRRGAYNEQFF
TRBV11-1 once CASSPRGGQPQHF
TRBV18 NA CASSPGQENYGYTF
TRBV25-1 NA CASSRGPPYEQYF
TRBV28 NA CASSPSGFYLPSTDTQYF
TRBV6-5 once CASSPGQGDGYTF
TRBV4-3 NA CASSQANRGLPYNEKLFF
TRBV7-2 NA CASSSGPYFSSYNEQFF
TRBV10-1 NA CASTPTGSSTGELFF
TRBV10-1 NA CASSADRASEQFF
TRBV7-9 NA CASSLTATNEKLFF
TRBV28 NA CASSFESRDHYNEQFF
TRBV28 NA CASIMTGGYGYTF
TRBV6-1 NA CASSDPGWEFNGTDTQYF
TRBV2 NA CASSDFPVADTQYF
TRBV19 NA CASSIRRVFSGYTF
TRBV6-1 NA CASSEMVSSAPISYEQYF
TRBV11-3 NA CASSLDAQGGFNEQFF
TRBV11-2 once CASSFLIVRQAYEQYF